This TCR beta chain was documented in a study of vaccination effects on CD4 cells after COVID-19. General observations from the study: No early post-infection timepoints were available in the study, which also included few convalescent patients. Of the vaccine-induced clones from healthy vaccinees, merely 1 of 255 recognized common cold coronaviruses as well.

The assay was immunoSEQ multiplex PCR, and TCRdb's table has in-frame clones only and misses some. The data show roughly 21,000 clones, with about 69% seen just once and 20% to 30% held by the top ten. With regard to this clone: As yet, its antigen is unknown.

The CDR3 is 12 amino acids. The V and J ends lost 8 bases and 4 bases, in that order; junction bases with no gene match: 3. CDR1 and CDR2 from the germline V gene are MDHEN and SYDVKM. Antigen-specific CD4+ T cells were first expanded with viral peptide pools by the ViraFEST assay and only then sequenced. When around 9 days of culture had elapsed, CD4+ T cells were isolated. All vaccine recipients tested negative for nucleocapsid antibodies and had never contracted SARS-CoV-2 infection. The culture medium for roughly 1.9 million PBMC per well included about 9 IU/ml IL-2 and around 9.8 ug/ml peptides. IL-2 medium was substituted for half the medium on days 3 and 7.

Source: CD4+ T cells from PBMCs cultured with HCoV-NL63 spike peptides, taken before COVID-19 vaccination. The chain combines TRBV28 with TRBJ1-2; 8 bases line up with TRBD1. This TCR was sampled from a human donor who received a COVID-19 vaccine. The CDR3 sequence is CASGQGGYGYTF. CDR3 in DNA: TGTGCCAGCGGACAGGGCGGCTATGGCTACACCTTC.